This T cell receptor (beta chain) was profiled in a study of blood T cell repertoires in COVID-19. Study details: Material from acute and convalescent COVID-19 was sourced from the United States, Italy and Spain. Sample material is recorded as cDNA or gDNA derived from T cells, B-cell-depleted T cells, or PBMCs.

This CDR3 spans 18 amino acids. Germline V gives CDR1 LGHNA, CDR2 YNFKEQ. V lost 7 bases and J lost 1; bases outside the gene matches: 12. In the original processing: Amplification of reference gene primers was used by the study to estimate nucleated cell counts. The assay was immunoSEQ multiplex PCR, and TCRdb's table has in-frame clones only and misses some. V, J and clone size were drawn from that table, and D and trimming were deduced from the DNA. The sample lists about 67,000 clones; roughly nine tenths were seen once. Sequencing used peripheral blood. The clonotype originates from a man in his forties or fifties with active COVID-19. The chain combines TRBV4-2 with TRBJ2-2, with TRBD2 identical over 10 bases. The CDR3 loop is CASNLVSGGVVNTGELFF. The CDR3 coding sequence is TGTGCCAGCAACCTCGTAAGCGGGGGGGTCGTGAACACCGGGGAGCTGTTTTTT.